This T cell receptor (beta chain) was captured by sequencing in a study of regulatory T cells in long-lasting Graves disease. Overall study findings and caveats: Patients with persistent disease showed a bias toward TRBV28, TRBJ1-2 and TRBJ2-5.

There was RNA extracted from PBMCs, and the TCR library was made from it. The germline gives CDR1 PRHDT, CDR2 FYEKMQ (reference sequence). CDR3 length equals 15 residues. Trimming cost V 5 bases and J 3 bases; bases outside gene matches: 10. Points on this clonotype: Its antigen is not identified.

In TCRdb, the reads were re-called with MiXCR into one record per CDR3 protein. The sample includes around 910 distinct CDR3 sequences, roughly 86% seen only once; the top ten take about 10%. This chain joins TRBV13 and TRBJ2-7, with 7 positions matching TRBD2. The sequence was obtained from a man aged 30 to 39 with Graves disease. The source material was peripheral blood mononuclear cells (PBMCs), sampled with antithyroid drug treatment, in newly diagnosed or persistent Graves disease (not recorded which). The CDR3 sequence: CASSPFGAGIYEQYF. The CDR3 bases are TGTGCCAGCAGCCCTTTTGGAGCGGGGATCTACGAGCAGTACTTC. Based on the CDR3 plus reference TRBV13 and TRBJ2-7, the full variable domain is AAGVIQSPRHLIKEKRETATLKCYPIPRHDTVYWYQQGPGQDPQFLISFYEKMQSDKGSIPDRFSAQQFSDYHSELNMSSLELGDSALYFCASSPFGAGIYEQYFGPGTRLTVT.